A selection of T cell receptor beta chains follows, all from one sample in a study of blood T cell repertoires in COVID-19. Sequenced by immunoSEQ multiplex PCR; TCRdb stores in-frame clones only, minus some. The table has 250,000 or so clones, roughly nine tenths seen once. Specimen: peripheral blood. The receptor set was obtained from a man in his sixties with acute or convalescent COVID-19. Each CDR3 is given with its conserved first and last residue. The order of the fields is D gene, clone size, V gene, CDR3 length, J gene, CDR3 protein, CDR3 DNA. The D gene is left open where the match is weak. Some rows have no size entry. The others give once, few or many, or a class for an expanded clone.

D: TRBD2
size: -
V: TRBV19
length: 14
J: TRBJ2-5
CDR3: CASSTGLVGETQYF
DNA: TGTGCCAGTAGTACGGGACTAGTTGGGGAGACCCAGTACTTC

D: -
size: -
V: TRBV24-1
length: 14
J: TRBJ1-5
CDR3: CATSLGGPNQPQHF
DNA: TGTGCCACCAGTTTGGGGGGGCCCAATCAGCCCCAGCATTTT

D: TRBD1
size: -
V: TRBV7-9
length: 17
J: TRBJ1-2
CDR3: CASSLLVGTGWDYGYTF
DNA: TGTGCCAGCAGCTTGCTCGTTGGGACAGGGTGGGACTATGGCTACACCTTC

D: TRBD2
size: -
V: TRBV5-4
length: 18
J: TRBJ2-6
CDR3: CASSLGLAITSGANVLTF
DNA: TGTGCCAGCAGCTTAGGACTAGCAATCACGTCTGGGGCCAACGTCCTGACTTTC

D: TRBD1
size: -
V: TRBV18
length: 13
J: TRBJ1-1
CDR3: CASSGQGNTEAFF
DNA: TGTGCCAGCTCAGGACAGGGGAACACTGAAGCTTTCTTT

D: -
size: -
V: TRBV28
length: 14
J: TRBJ2-1
CDR3: CASSKYQQGVEQFF
DNA: TGTGCCAGCAGTAAATACCAACAAGGGGTTGAGCAGTTCTTC

D: -
size: -
V: TRBV7-9
length: 14
J: TRBJ2-7
CDR3: CASSRDRSSYEQYF
DNA: TGTGCCAGCAGCAGGGACCGGAGCTCCTACGAGCAGTACTTC

D: TRBD1
size: -
V: TRBV19
length: 14
J: TRBJ2-2
CDR3: CASLQGTHTGELFF
DNA: TGTGCCAGTCTACAGGGGACACACACCGGGGAGCTGTTTTTT

D: -
size: -
V: TRBV3-1/TRBV3-2
length: 13
J: TRBJ2-3
CDR3: CASSQVRADTQYF
DNA: TGTGCCAGCAGCCAGGTACGAGCGGATACGCAGTATTTT

D: -
size: -
V: TRBV4-3
length: 14
J: TRBJ2-1
CDR3: CASSQVSVSNEQFF
DNA: TGCGCCAGCAGCCAAGTTTCCGTGAGCAATGAGCAGTTCTTC

D: -
size: few
V: TRBV29-1
length: 13
J: TRBJ2-3
CDR3: CSVSLMSTDTQYF
DNA: TGCAGCGTTTCTCTAATGAGCACAGATACGCAGTATTTT

D: TRBD1
size: -
V: TRBV6-6
length: 14
J: TRBJ1-5
CDR3: CASSRRQGDQPQHF
DNA: TGTGCCAGCAGCCGCCGACAGGGAGACCAGCCCCAGCATTTT

D: -
size: -
V: TRBV28
length: 16
J: TRBJ2-4
CDR3: CASSLIGGMAKNIQYF
DNA: TGTGCCAGCAGTTTAATCGGGGGTATGGCCAAAAACATTCAGTACTTC

D: -
size: -
V: TRBV30
length: 11
J: TRBJ1-2
CDR3: CASRDTYGYTF
DNA: TGTGCCTCCAGGGACACCTATGGCTACACCTTC

D: TRBD1
size: -
V: TRBV7-8
length: 14
J: TRBJ2-6
CDR3: CASSFGTGTNVLTF
DNA: TGTGCCAGCAGCTTCGGGACAGGGACCAACGTCCTGACTTTC

D: TRBD2
size: few
V: TRBV9
length: 16
J: TRBJ2-2
CDR3: CASSVVASGGTGELFF
DNA: TGTGCCAGCAGCGTAGTGGCTAGCGGGGGAACCGGGGAGCTGTTTTTT

D: -
size: -
V: TRBV2
length: 15
J: TRBJ2-2
CDR3: CATTGLSGDTGELFF
DNA: TGTGCCACCACGGGGTTGTCGGGAGACACCGGGGAGCTGTTTTTT

D: TRBD2
size: -
V: TRBV2
length: 14
J: TRBJ2-2
CDR3: CASASGGGTGELFF
DNA: TGTGCCAGCGCTAGCGGGGGGGGCACCGGGGAGCTGTTTTTT

D: -
size: -
V: TRBV3-1/TRBV3-2
length: 14
J: TRBJ2-2
CDR3: CASSQVRGPGELFF
DNA: TGTGCCAGCAGCCAAGTTCGTGGGCCCGGGGAGCTGTTTTTT

D: -
size: -
V: TRBV14
length: 14
J: TRBJ1-3
CDR3: CASSQGVRGNTIYF
DNA: TGTGCCAGCAGCCAAGGAGTTCGGGGAAACACCATATATTTT

D: TRBD2
size: -
V: TRBV28
length: 16
J: TRBJ2-2
CDR3: CASSTGGDPATGELFF
DNA: TGTGCCAGCAGCACTGGGGGGGACCCAGCCACCGGGGAGCTGTTTTTT

D: -
size: -
V: TRBV5-1
length: 16
J: TRBJ2-7
CDR3: CASSRSGGGGNYEQYF
DNA: TGCGCCAGCAGTCGAAGTGGAGGGGGCGGGAACTACGAGCAGTACTTC

D: TRBD1
size: -
V: TRBV30
length: 14
J: TRBJ2-7
CDR3: CAWPGQGGSYEQYF
DNA: TGTGCCTGGCCGGGACAGGGGGGCTCCTACGAGCAGTACTTC

D: TRBD1
size: -
V: TRBV5-6
length: 15
J: TRBJ2-3
CDR3: CASSLVTGGPDTQYF
DNA: TGTGCCAGCAGCTTGGTCACAGGGGGCCCAGATACGCAGTATTTT

D: TRBD2
size: -
V: TRBV5-4
length: 15
J: TRBJ2-7
CDR3: CASSWTSGSSYEQYF
DNA: TGTGCCAGCAGTTGGACTAGCGGGAGCTCCTACGAGCAGTACTTC

D: TRBD2
size: -
V: TRBV5-5
length: 16
J: TRBJ2-3
CDR3: CASSLYTSGSTDTQYF
DNA: TGTGCCAGCAGCTTGTATACTAGCGGCAGCACAGATACGCAGTATTTT

D: -
size: -
V: TRBV19
length: 13
J: TRBJ2-3
CDR3: CASTTWGVDTQYF
DNA: TGTGCCAGTACCACCTGGGGGGTAGATACGCAGTATTTT

D: TRBD2
size: once
V: TRBV24-1
length: 17
J: TRBJ2-3
CDR3: CATSDSLLAGGTDTQYF
DNA: TGTGCCACCAGTGATTCCCTACTAGCGGGAGGAACAGATACGCAGTATTTT